The present T cell receptor (beta chain) was sequenced within a study of PD-1 blockade in classical Hodgkin lymphoma. General study results and limits: Patients with an early start, nivolumab under 1 year after ASCT, were excluded.

Only in-frame clones appear in the TCRdb table, and some are missing; sequencing was by immunoSEQ multiplex PCR. The data show over 9,000 clones, about 85% seen once. Sample time point: cycle 4 day 1 (C4D1), after 5 to 7 weeks of nivolumab. Each patient relapsed following autologous stem cell transplantation, and prior brentuximab vedotin exposure differed. The CD8+ T cells came from thawed PBMCs through magnetic negative selection. With respect to this clone: Antigen: not known.

V lost 0 bases to trimming and J lost 4 bases; unmatched junction nucleotides: 6. This CDR3 comprises 17 residues. Germline CDR1 MGHRA, CDR2 YSYEKL. This rearrangement joins TRBV4-1 to TRBJ2-3; TRBD2 matches 11 bases. The source was CD8+ T cells from blood, collected before the fourth cycle of nivolumab. This TCR was recovered from a human donor with classical Hodgkin lymphoma. The donor label of this sample is uncertain. As DNA, the CDR3 is TGCGCCAGCAGCCAAGAGTCCCTAGCGGGAGGTGCAGATACGCAGTATTTT. Residues: CASSQESLAGGADTQYF.